One and the same sample provided the 2 T cell receptor beta chains below, sequenced in a study of shared clonotypes between healthy human individuals. Using immunoSEQ multiplex PCR, the repertoire was profiled, and TCRdb retains in-frame clones only, with some absent. Among approximately 1,500,000 clones listed, about 98% were seen once. Sequences were obtained from naive CD4+ T cells sorted from blood. The subset denotes: CD45RA+ positively selected. The origin of the receptors is a man aged 25 to 45 in good health.

The chain has TRBV2 and TRBJ1-1, with D possibly TRBD1 on 5 matching bases. The V gene lost 1 base and the J gene lost 3 bases, with 12 bases spanning the gap. The CDR3 sequence is 15 residues long. CDR1 is SNHLY, CDR2 FYNNEI, per germline. CDR3 sequence reads: CASSEEAGYDTEAFF. In nucleotides, the CDR3 is TGTGCCAGCAGTGAAGAGGCAGGGTATGACACTGAAGCTTTCTTT.

Comment on this clone: Other DNA sequences in the sample encode the same CDR3. The chain links TRBV18 to TRBJ2-7, with D uncertain. The CDR3 sequence is 14 residues long. Deletions cut 0 bases from V and 2 bases from J, with 8 bases between. Germline CDR1 KGHSH, CDR2 LQKENI. Here the CDR3 reads CASSPPETPYEQYF. The CDR3 coding sequence is TGTGCCAGCTCACCACCTGAAACGCCCTACGAGCAGTACTTC.